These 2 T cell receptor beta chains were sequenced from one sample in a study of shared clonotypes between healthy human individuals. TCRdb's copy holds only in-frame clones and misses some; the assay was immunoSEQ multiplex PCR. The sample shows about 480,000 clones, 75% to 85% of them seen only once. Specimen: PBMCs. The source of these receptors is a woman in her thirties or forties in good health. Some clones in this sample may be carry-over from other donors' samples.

The CDR3 reads CASSLWAEAGSSTDTQYF. CDR3 coding DNA: TGTGCCAGCAGCCTATGGGCCGAAGCGGGATCTAGCACAGATACGCAGTATTTT. The chain recombines TRBV28 with TRBJ2-3; 7 positions agree with TRBD2. The CDR3 contains 18 residues. Germline V lookup: CDR1 MDHEN, CDR2 SYDVKM. V shed 6 bases, J shed 0 bases, and the junction held 15 bases outside the gene matches.

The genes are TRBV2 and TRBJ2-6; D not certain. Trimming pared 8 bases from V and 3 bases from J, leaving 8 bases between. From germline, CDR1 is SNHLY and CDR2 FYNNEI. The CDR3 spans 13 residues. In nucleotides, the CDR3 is TGTGCCAGCGCGTCTTTTGGGGCCAACGTCCTGACTTTC. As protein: CASASFGANVLTF.